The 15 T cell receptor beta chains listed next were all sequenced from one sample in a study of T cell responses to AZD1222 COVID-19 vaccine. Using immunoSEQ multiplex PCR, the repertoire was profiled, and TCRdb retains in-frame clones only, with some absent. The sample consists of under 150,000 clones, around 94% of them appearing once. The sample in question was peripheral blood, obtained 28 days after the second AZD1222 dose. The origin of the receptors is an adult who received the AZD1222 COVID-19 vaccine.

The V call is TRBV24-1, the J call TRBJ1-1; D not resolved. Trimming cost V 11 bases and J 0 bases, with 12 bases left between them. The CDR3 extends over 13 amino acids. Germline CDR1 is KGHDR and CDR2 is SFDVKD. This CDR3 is CASQDGLNTEAFF. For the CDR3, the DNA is TGTGCCAGCCAGGACGGATTGAACACTGAAGCTTTCTTT.

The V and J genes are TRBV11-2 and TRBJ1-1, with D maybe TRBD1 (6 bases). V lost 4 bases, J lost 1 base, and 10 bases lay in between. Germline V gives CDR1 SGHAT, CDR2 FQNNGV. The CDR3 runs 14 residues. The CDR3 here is CASSSGHPNTEAFF. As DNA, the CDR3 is TGTGCCAGCAGCTCGGGACACCCGAACACTGAAGCTTTCTTT. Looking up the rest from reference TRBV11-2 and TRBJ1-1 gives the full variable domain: EAGVAQSPRYKIIEKRQSVAFWCNPISGHATLYWYQQILGQGPKLLIQFQNNGVVDDSQLPKDRFSAERLKGVDSTLKIQPAKLEDSAVYLCASSSGHPNTEAFFGQGTRLTVV.

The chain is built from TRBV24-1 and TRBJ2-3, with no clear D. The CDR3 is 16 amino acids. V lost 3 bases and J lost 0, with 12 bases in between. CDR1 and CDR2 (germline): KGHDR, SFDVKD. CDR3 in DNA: TGTGCCACCAGTGATCCCTACCCGGTAAGCACAGATACGCAGTATTTT. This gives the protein CATSDPYPVSTDTQYF.

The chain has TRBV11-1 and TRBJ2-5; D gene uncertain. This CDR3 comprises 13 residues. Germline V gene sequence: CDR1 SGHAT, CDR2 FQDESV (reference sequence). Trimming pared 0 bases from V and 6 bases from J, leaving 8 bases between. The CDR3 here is CASSLARLQTQYF. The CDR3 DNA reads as TGTGCCAGCAGCTTAGCACGCTTGCAGACCCAGTACTTC.

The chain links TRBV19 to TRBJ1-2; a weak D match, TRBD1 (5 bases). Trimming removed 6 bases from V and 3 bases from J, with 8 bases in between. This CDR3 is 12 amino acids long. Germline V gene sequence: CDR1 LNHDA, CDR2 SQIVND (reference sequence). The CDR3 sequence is CASSGADYGYTF. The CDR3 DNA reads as TGTGCCAGTAGCGGGGCAGACTATGGCTACACCTTC. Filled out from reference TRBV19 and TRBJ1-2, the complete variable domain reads DGGITQSPKYLFRKEGQNVTLSCEQNLNHDAMYWYRQDPGQGLRLIYYSQIVNDFQKGDIAEGYSVSREKKESFPLTVTSAQKNPTAFYLCASSGADYGYTFGSGTRLTVV.

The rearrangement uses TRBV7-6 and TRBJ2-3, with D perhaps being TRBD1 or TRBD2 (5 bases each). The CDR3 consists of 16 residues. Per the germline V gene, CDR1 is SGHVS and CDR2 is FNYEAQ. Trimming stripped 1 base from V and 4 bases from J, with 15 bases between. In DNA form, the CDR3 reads TGTGCCAGCAGCTTAGGAGATTGGGGGTCGGCAGATACGCAGTATTTT. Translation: CASSLGDWGSADTQYF.

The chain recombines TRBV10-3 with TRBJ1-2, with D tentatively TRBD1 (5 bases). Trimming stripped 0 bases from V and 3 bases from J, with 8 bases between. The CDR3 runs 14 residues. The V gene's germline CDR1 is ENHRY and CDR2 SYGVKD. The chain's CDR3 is CAISESGTDYGYTF. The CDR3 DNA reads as TGTGCCATCAGTGAGTCGGGGACGGACTATGGCTACACCTTC.

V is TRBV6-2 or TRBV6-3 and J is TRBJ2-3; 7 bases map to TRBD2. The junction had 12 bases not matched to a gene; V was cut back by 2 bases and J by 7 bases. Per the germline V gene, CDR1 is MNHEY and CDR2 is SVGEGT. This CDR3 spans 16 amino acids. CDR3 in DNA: TGTGCCAGCAGTTACGGGTTCGGGGGGAGTCTAAATACGCAGTATTTT. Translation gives CASSYGFGGSLNTQYF.

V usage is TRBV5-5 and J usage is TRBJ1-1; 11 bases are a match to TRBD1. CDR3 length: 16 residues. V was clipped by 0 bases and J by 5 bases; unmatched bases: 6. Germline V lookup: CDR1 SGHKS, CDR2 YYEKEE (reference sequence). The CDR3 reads CASSLGPGQGGTEAFF. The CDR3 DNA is TGTGCCAGCAGCTTGGGTCCGGGACAGGGGGGAACTGAAGCTTTCTTT.

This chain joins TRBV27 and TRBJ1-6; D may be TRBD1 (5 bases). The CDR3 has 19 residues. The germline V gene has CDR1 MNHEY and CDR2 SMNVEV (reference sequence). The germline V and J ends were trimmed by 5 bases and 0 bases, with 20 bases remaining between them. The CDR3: CASSPRGRPGNSYNSPLHF. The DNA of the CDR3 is TGTGCCAGCAGTCCGAGGGGCCGTCCCGGGAACTCCTATAATTCACCCCTCCACTTT.

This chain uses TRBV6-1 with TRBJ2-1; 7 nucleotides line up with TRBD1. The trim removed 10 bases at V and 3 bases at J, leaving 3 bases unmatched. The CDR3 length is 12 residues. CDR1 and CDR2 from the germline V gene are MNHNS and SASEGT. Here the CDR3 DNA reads TGTGCCACCTACAGGGGCTACAATGAGCAGTTCTTC. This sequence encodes CATYRGYNEQFF.

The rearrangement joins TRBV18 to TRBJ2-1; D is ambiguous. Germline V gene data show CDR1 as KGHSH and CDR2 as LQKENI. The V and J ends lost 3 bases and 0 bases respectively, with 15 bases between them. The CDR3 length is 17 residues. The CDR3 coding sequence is TGTGCCAGCTCACCTTCCGTGGACGGAAGCTCCTACAATGAGCAGTTCTTC. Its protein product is CASSPSVDGSSYNEQFF.

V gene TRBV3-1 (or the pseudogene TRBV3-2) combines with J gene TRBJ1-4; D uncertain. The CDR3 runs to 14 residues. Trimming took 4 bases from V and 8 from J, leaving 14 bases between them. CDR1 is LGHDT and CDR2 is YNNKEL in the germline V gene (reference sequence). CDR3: CASSPHADSEKLFF. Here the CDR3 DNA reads TGTGCCAGCAGCCCACACGCGGACTCAGAAAAACTGTTTTTT.

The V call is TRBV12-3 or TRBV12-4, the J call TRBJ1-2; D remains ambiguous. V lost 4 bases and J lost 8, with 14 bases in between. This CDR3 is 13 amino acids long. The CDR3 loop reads CASSSGGLGGYTF. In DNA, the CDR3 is TGTGCCAGCAGTTCGGGAGGGTTGGGGGGCTACACCTTC.

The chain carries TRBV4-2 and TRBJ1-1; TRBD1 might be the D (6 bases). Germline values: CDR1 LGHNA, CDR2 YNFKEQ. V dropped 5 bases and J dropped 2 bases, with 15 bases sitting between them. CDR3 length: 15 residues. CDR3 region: CASSSHGGRNTEAFF. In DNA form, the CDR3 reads TGTGCCAGCAGCTCCCACGGGGGCCGAAACACTGAAGCTTTCTTT.